This T cell receptor (beta chain) stems from a study of blood T cell repertoires in COVID-19. Across the whole study: Acute and convalescent COVID-19 specimens originated in the United States, Italy and Spain. T cells, B-cell-depleted T cells, or PBMCs provided the cDNA or gDNA that served as material.

Trimming removed 3 bases from V and 0 bases from J; junction bases left unmatched: 2. The germline CDR1 and CDR2 sequences are MDHEN and SYDVKM. The CDR3 contains 15 residues. Original processing methods: It was from reference gene primer amplification that nucleated cell counts were estimated. Sequencing used immunoSEQ multiplex PCR; TCRdb keeps in-frame clones, though not all of them. For V, J and clone size, that table is used; D and trimming come from the DNA. The sample shows 35,000 to 40,000 clones, roughly 87% of them seen only once. This receptor was obtained from a human donor in a cohort sampled during active COVID-19. This chain links TRBV28 with TRBJ2-4; TRBD2 aligns across 7 bases. Sequenced input: peripheral blood. CDR3 bases: TGTGCCAGCAGTTTCACTAGCGTAGCCAAAAACATTCAGTACTTC. Translation: CASSFTSVAKNIQYF.